This is a list of T cell receptor beta chains from one sample in a study of blood T cell repertoires in COVID-19. Only in-frame clones appear in the TCRdb table, and some are missing; sequencing was by immunoSEQ multiplex PCR. The sample has 250,000 to 300,000 clones, around 88% seen once. Specimen: peripheral blood. The receptor set was obtained from a woman under 40 who had recovered from COVID-19. CDR3s leave out the opening cysteine and the closing phenylalanine or tryptophan. The order of the fields is J gene, V gene, D gene, CDR3 protein. D genes are given only for firm matches.

j_gene: TRBJ2-5; v_gene: TRBV5-1; d_gene: NA; CDR3aa: ASSQGKETQY
j_gene: TRBJ1-2; v_gene: TRBV28; d_gene: TRBD1; CDR3aa: ASSWDRGYGYT
j_gene: TRBJ1-6; v_gene: TRBV28; d_gene: NA; CDR3aa: ASSLRRNNSPLH
j_gene: TRBJ1-1; v_gene: TRBV4-1; d_gene: NA; CDR3aa: ASSQVAGSGNTEAF
j_gene: TRBJ2-1; v_gene: TRBV28; d_gene: NA; CDR3aa: ASSLGQVGNEQF
j_gene: TRBJ2-7; v_gene: TRBV6-5; d_gene: NA; CDR3aa: ASRTDFVSYEQY
j_gene: TRBJ1-4; v_gene: TRBV21-1; d_gene: NA; CDR3aa: ASRGRTDLATNEKLF
j_gene: TRBJ1-2; v_gene: TRBV5-1; d_gene: TRBD1; CDR3aa: ASSLPGGHGYT
j_gene: TRBJ2-1; v_gene: TRBV7-3; d_gene: TRBD2; CDR3aa: ASSPGLAGADEQF
j_gene: TRBJ2-3; v_gene: TRBV27; d_gene: NA; CDR3aa: ASSLSVPQDTQY
j_gene: TRBJ1-2; v_gene: TRBV29-1; d_gene: TRBD1; CDR3aa: SVEPGTGDYGYT
j_gene: TRBJ1-2; v_gene: TRBV7-2; d_gene: NA; CDR3aa: AVALLNYGYT
j_gene: TRBJ2-3; v_gene: TRBV7-2; d_gene: NA; CDR3aa: ASTPVLSTDTQY
j_gene: TRBJ2-4; v_gene: TRBV7-8; d_gene: NA; CDR3aa: ASSPPRLALAKNIQY
j_gene: TRBJ2-7; v_gene: TRBV19; d_gene: TRBD2; CDR3aa: ASGTGGGSYEQY
j_gene: TRBJ1-2; v_gene: TRBV18; d_gene: TRBD1; CDR3aa: ASSPVRDRGLNYGYT
j_gene: TRBJ2-5; v_gene: TRBV12-3/TRBV12-4; d_gene: NA; CDR3aa: ASSQDSQETQY
j_gene: TRBJ1-4; v_gene: TRBV5-6; d_gene: TRBD1; CDR3aa: ASRRDRGATNEKLF
j_gene: TRBJ2-5; v_gene: TRBV4-2; d_gene: TRBD2; CDR3aa: ASSQGLAGGGETQY
j_gene: TRBJ1-1; v_gene: TRBV18; d_gene: NA; CDR3aa: ASSPASMNTEAF
j_gene: TRBJ2-5; v_gene: TRBV11-3; d_gene: TRBD1; CDR3aa: ASTNRGGETQY
j_gene: TRBJ1-5; v_gene: TRBV6-5; d_gene: TRBD1; CDR3aa: ASSFLDRGDQPQH
j_gene: TRBJ2-2; v_gene: TRBV4-1; d_gene: TRBD2; CDR3aa: ASSQDAGGYRELF
j_gene: TRBJ2-6; v_gene: TRBV6-2/TRBV6-3; d_gene: NA; CDR3aa: ASSFFGANVLT
j_gene: TRBJ2-5; v_gene: TRBV5-5; d_gene: TRBD2; CDR3aa: ASSPALAGQTQY
j_gene: TRBJ1-5; v_gene: TRBV7-2; d_gene: TRBD1; CDR3aa: ASSLDRGREQPQH
j_gene: TRBJ2-5; v_gene: TRBV7-3; d_gene: TRBD1; CDR3aa: ASSRGQGPQETQY
j_gene: TRBJ1-6; v_gene: TRBV25-1; d_gene: NA; CDR3aa: ASSDAREGNSPLH
j_gene: TRBJ1-5; v_gene: TRBV28; d_gene: TRBD1; CDR3aa: ASSLEGQKNQPQH
j_gene: TRBJ2-5; v_gene: TRBV7-2; d_gene: TRBD2; CDR3aa: ASSSSGGQRWETQY
j_gene: TRBJ1-2; v_gene: TRBV2; d_gene: TRBD1; CDR3aa: ASRTGISYGYT
j_gene: TRBJ1-1; v_gene: TRBV7-2; d_gene: NA; CDR3aa: ASSFRAGANTEAF
j_gene: TRBJ1-6; v_gene: TRBV3-1/TRBV3-2; d_gene: NA; CDR3aa: ASTGGAGAPNSPLH
j_gene: TRBJ2-3; v_gene: TRBV5-1; d_gene: TRBD1; CDR3aa: ASSRGQGTDTQY
j_gene: TRBJ2-5; v_gene: TRBV3-1/TRBV3-2; d_gene: TRBD2; CDR3aa: ASKVAGGQETQY
j_gene: TRBJ1-1; v_gene: TRBV5-4; d_gene: NA; CDR3aa: ASSTGILMNTEAF
j_gene: TRBJ2-3; v_gene: TRBV15; d_gene: TRBD2; CDR3aa: ATERGWGEGQY
j_gene: TRBJ2-1; v_gene: TRBV7-2; d_gene: TRBD2; CDR3aa: ASSYYGLALF
j_gene: TRBJ1-1; v_gene: TRBV6-5; d_gene: TRBD1; CDR3aa: ASSYSQGRGLTEAF
j_gene: TRBJ2-1; v_gene: TRBV12-1; d_gene: NA; CDR3aa: ASIETSGGQNTYNEQF
j_gene: TRBJ1-4; v_gene: TRBV3-1/TRBV3-2; d_gene: NA; CDR3aa: ASSQDAGAEKLF
j_gene: TRBJ2-5; v_gene: TRBV2; d_gene: TRBD2; CDR3aa: ASSASGGRWVVETQY
j_gene: TRBJ2-7; v_gene: TRBV10-2; d_gene: TRBD1; CDR3aa: ASSESHRGSEQY
j_gene: TRBJ1-4; v_gene: TRBV7-4; d_gene: NA; CDR3aa: ASSPRGLSNEKLF
j_gene: TRBJ2-3; v_gene: TRBV18; d_gene: TRBD2; CDR3aa: ASSPPSGRTTDTQY
j_gene: TRBJ1-6; v_gene: TRBV5-1; d_gene: NA; CDR3aa: ASSSRFDSPLH
j_gene: TRBJ2-3; v_gene: TRBV7-3; d_gene: NA; CDR3aa: ASSPTSAEDTQY
j_gene: TRBJ2-2; v_gene: TRBV7-2; d_gene: NA; CDR3aa: ASRAGNTGELF